The text below deals with one T cell receptor (beta chain). The CDR3 extends 3 residues past the end of the read, so its final part is completed from the germline J gene. The sample originates from a study of Tregs in tolerant kidney transplant recipients. The method was immunoSEQ multiplex PCR; TCRdb's version includes in-frame clones alone and lacks a portion of them. The sample table includes 48,000 or so clones. Unstimulated Tregs (CD4+CD25+CD127-) and CD4+CD25- non-Tregs were sorted from PBMCs. CDR3 length: 13 residues. Germline V gene sequence: CDR1 SEHNR, CDR2 FQNEAQ (reference sequence). The V gene lost 5 bases and the J gene lost 5 bases, with 12 bases spanning the gap.

The chain carries TRBV7-9 and TRBJ2-5, with D unclear. The sequence derives from a human donor who received a combined kidney and bone marrow transplant. Specimen: CD4+ T cells from blood, collected before the transplant. CDR3 DNA (partial): TGTGCCAGCAGCCCCGATTTTGCGGAGACC. Protein: CASSPDFAET. The full-length CDR3 reads as CASSPDFAETQYF.